This note documents a single T cell receptor beta chain sequence. V was trimmed by 3 bases and J by 3 bases, leaving 14 bases between them. The CDR3 sequence is 15 residues long. Germline V gene data show CDR1 as SEHNR and CDR2 as FQNEAQ (reference sequence). Authors' methods: For nucleated cells, counts were estimated from reference gene primer amplification. Some clones are missing from TCRdb's copy, which holds only in-frame ones; the method was immunoSEQ multiplex PCR. The V and J calls and clone size are taken from that table; D and trimming were inferred from the DNA. The sample includes 15,000 to 17,000 clones, about 80% of them seen just once. This record belongs to a study of blood T cell repertoires in COVID-19. The overall study: Whether acute or convalescent, the COVID-19 samples came from the United States, Italy and Spain.

The TCR sequence derives from a man in his 70s with active or convalescent COVID-19. Specimen: peripheral blood. V is TRBV7-9 and J is TRBJ1-1; D is undetermined. The CDR3 region is CASSFHSMRDTEAFF. In DNA form, the CDR3 reads TGTGCCAGCAGCTTTCACTCAATGAGAGACACTGAAGCTTTCTTT. The full variable domain, completed using reference TRBV7-9 and TRBJ1-1, is DTGVSQNPRHKITKRGQNVTFRCDPISEHNRLYWYRQTLGQGPEFLTYFQNEAQLEKSRLLSDRFSAERPKGSFSTLEIQRTEQGDSAMYLCASSFHSMRDTEAFFGQGTRLTVV.